Shown below are 32 T cell receptor beta chains from a single sample sequenced in a study of cytomegalovirus exposure and HLA in healthy donors. 13 Jbeta primers and 60 Vbeta primers were used for the PCR. Measured with immunoSEQ multiplex PCR; TCRdb has only the in-frame clones, and not every one. The sample lists approximately 140,000 clones; approximately 80% were seen once. Sequenced: PBMCs. Receptor source: a woman under 30 in good health and CMV-seronegative.

V and J are TRBV7-2 and TRBJ2-7; TRBD2 matches at 10 bases. Germline trimming cut 1 base from V and 0 bases from J; bases unmatched to any gene: 3. In germline, CDR1 is SGHTA, CDR2 FQGNSA. The CDR3 runs to 16 residues. As DNA, the CDR3 is TGTGCCAGCAGCTTAGGAGGACTAGCGGCCTCCTACGAGCAGTACTTC. Its translation: CASSLGGLAASYEQYF.

The rearrangement links TRBV28 to TRBJ2-7, with D unresolved. Trimming removed 6 bases at V and 0 bases at J, with 3 bases between. Germline CDR1 is MDHEN and CDR2 is SYDVKM. The CDR3 length is 11 residues. CDR3 in amino acids: CASSGSYEQYF. The CDR3 nucleotides read TGTGCCAGCAGCGGCTCCTACGAGCAGTACTTC.

The genes are TRBV2 and TRBJ2-3, with TRBD2 matching over 10 bases. The V segment lost 4 bases and the J segment 2 bases; nucleotides outside the gene matches: 6. Germline loops: CDR1 SNHLY, CDR2 FYNNEI. CDR3 size: 16 residues. In DNA form, the CDR3 reads TGTGCCAGCAGTGTACTAGCGGGGTTATTCACAGATACGCAGTATTTT. It is translated as CASSVLAGLFTDTQYF.

This chain uses TRBV30 with TRBJ2-7; 10 bases agree with TRBD2. CDR1 and CDR2 (germline): GTSNPN, SVGIG (reference sequence). The CDR3 sequence is 13 residues long. After removal of 3 bases from V and 6 bases from J, the junction contained 5 bases not matched to a gene. CDR3: CAWRGLAGVEQYF. The CDR3 DNA sequence: TGTGCCTGGAGGGGCCTAGCGGGAGTCGAGCAGTACTTC.

The chain links TRBV9 to TRBJ1-2, with D possibly TRBD1 on 5 matching bases. Per germline, CDR1 SGDLS and CDR2 YYNGEE. The CDR3 is 13 residues long. The V end was cut by 3 bases, the J end by 4 bases, with 10 bases between. In nucleotides, the CDR3 is TGTGCCAGCAGCGATGGGGGGGGCTATGGCTACACCTTC. Its protein product is CASSDGGGYGYTF.

V usage is TRBV7-9 and J usage is TRBJ1-4; TRBD1 might be the D (5 bases). Germline CDR1 is SEHNR and CDR2 is FQNEAQ (reference sequence). Trimming cost V 0 bases and J 13 bases, with 18 bases left between them. This CDR3 region has 15 residues. The CDR3 region is CASSLAPSPTGRLFF. In DNA, the CDR3 is TGTGCCAGCAGCTTAGCGCCTTCCCCCACAGGTAGACTGTTTTTT. The full variable domain, in which reference TRBV7-9 and TRBJ1-4 provide the parts outside the CDR3, is DTGVSQNPRHKITKRGQNVTFRCDPISEHNRLYWYRQTLGQGPEFLTYFQNEAQLEKSRLLSDRFSAERPKGSFSTLEIQRTEQGDSAMYLCASSLAPSPTGRLFFGSGTQLSVL.

In its sample, this clone was seen a few times. The CDR3 spells CASAEGLAAAYEQYF. The CDR3, as DNA: TGCGCCAGCGCTGAGGGGCTAGCGGCTGCCTACGAGCAGTACTTC. The genes are TRBV10-1 and TRBJ2-7, with 7 bases aligning to TRBD2. The CDR3 runs 15 residues. From germline, CDR1 is WNHNN and CDR2 SYGVQD (reference sequence). V lost 8 bases and J lost 2; bases outside the gene matches: 12.

This clone has only a few counts. The chain joins TRBV29-1 to TRBJ2-7; D might be TRBD2 (6 bases). The CDR3 covers 14 residues. Trimming removed 6 bases from V and 2 bases from J, with 17 bases in between. CDR1 and CDR2 (germline): SQVTM, ANQGSEA. The CDR3 DNA reads TGCAGCGTGGGGCAGAGGGGAGGCACCTACGAGCAGTACTTC. Its protein product is CSVGQRGGTYEQYF.

V usage is TRBV28 and J usage is TRBJ1-4; D unresolved. This CDR3 spans 15 amino acids. Germline-derived CDR1 and CDR2 are MDHEN and SYDVKM. Trimming shortened V by 6 bases and J by 3 bases, and 14 bases separated the two germline ends. The CDR3 region is CASSTVTSANEKLFF. The DNA for the CDR3 is TGTGCCAGCAGCACAGTAACTTCCGCTAATGAAAAACTGTTTTTT.

The chain carries TRBV27 and TRBJ2-1; D ambiguous. V gave up 5 bases and J gave up 7 bases, with 15 bases separating them. CDR3 length equals 14 residues. Germline values: CDR1 MNHEY, CDR2 SMNVEV (reference sequence). As DNA, the CDR3 is TGTGCCAGCAGTCCTCGACGGGTTGGGAATGAGCAGTTCTTC. This translates into CASSPRRVGNEQFF.

The chain employs TRBV11-2 and TRBJ1-2; TRBD1 matches 9 bases. Germline V gene sequence: CDR1 SGHAT, CDR2 FQNNGV. V was clipped by 2 bases and J by 6 bases; unmatched bases: 1. The CDR3 is 13 residues long. The CDR3 here is CASSLRDRDGYTF. The CDR3 DNA reads as TGTGCCAGCAGCTTAAGGGACAGGGATGGCTACACCTTC.

The chain carries TRBV5-1 and TRBJ2-7, with 12 bases that match TRBD1. Germline loops: CDR1 SGHRS, CDR2 YFSETQ. The CDR3 loop spans 15 amino acids. V lost 4 bases to trimming and J lost 2 bases; unmatched junction nucleotides: 4. The CDR3 loop is CASSGGTGGPYEQYF. As DNA, the CDR3 is TGCGCCAGCAGCGGAGGGACAGGGGGCCCCTACGAGCAGTACTTC. The full variable domain, completed using reference TRBV5-1 and TRBJ2-7, is KAGVTQTPRYLIKTRGQQVTLSCSPISGHRSVSWYQQTPGQGLQFLFEYFSETQRNKGNFPGRFSGRQFSNSRSEMNVSTLELGDSALYLCASSGGTGGPYEQYFGPGTRLTVT.

The V gene is TRBV19, the J gene TRBJ2-1; 11 positions match TRBD2. J gave up 3 bases and V 4 bases, and 5 bases lay outside the gene matches. Looked up from germline, CDR1 is LNHDA and CDR2 is SQIVND (reference sequence). The CDR3 is 16 residues long. CDR3 coding DNA: TGTGCCAGTAGTAAACTTAGCGGGAGGGGCTACAATGAGCAGTTCTTC. Translated: CASSKLSGRGYNEQFF.

This chain joins TRBV4-1 and TRBJ2-7, with 12 bases lining up with TRBD2. V lost 9 bases, J lost 4 bases, and 13 bases stayed unmatched. The CDR3 has 16 amino acids. From germline, CDR1 is MGHRA and CDR2 YSYEKL. CDR3 region: CASMTLAGGGHYEQYF. In DNA, the CDR3 is TGCGCCAGTATGACACTAGCGGGAGGTGGGCATTACGAGCAGTACTTC.

V gene TRBV19 combines with J gene TRBJ1-1; D is uncertain. V was shortened by 1 base and J by 2 bases, with 11 bases between the two germline ends. The germline V gene encodes CDR1 LNHDA and CDR2 SQIVND (reference sequence). This CDR3 is built from 15 residues. CDR3 nucleotide sequence: TGTGCCAGTAGTATAGGGGCCCTCTCAAACACTGAAGCTTTCTTT. Its translation is CASSIGALSNTEAFF.

This clone was seen more than once but under ten times. The chain combines TRBV30 with TRBJ2-7; D uncertain. Per germline, CDR1 GTSNPN and CDR2 SVGIG (reference sequence). Trimming cost V 3 bases and J 4 bases, with 16 bases left between them. The CDR3 contains 14 residues. The CDR3 region is CAWRSNGDFYEQYF. Written as DNA, the CDR3 is TGTGCCTGGAGAAGTAACGGAGATTTTTACGAGCAGTACTTC.

The chain joins TRBV30 to TRBJ2-2, with 10 bases aligning to TRBD2. The CDR3 is 16 residues long. Germline CDR1 and CDR2: GTSNPN and SVGIG (reference sequence). With 0 bases clipped from V and 6 bases from J, the junction kept 7 bases outside the gene matches. The CDR3 nucleotides read TGTGCCTGGAGTGTAAGGCTAGCGGGAGTGGCCGGGGAGCTGTTTTTT. Its protein is CAWSVRLAGVAGELFF.

CDR3 protein: CASSWGQLNTEAFF. For the CDR3, the DNA is TGTGCCAGCAGTTGGGGACAGTTGAACACTGAAGCTTTCTTT. This sequence joins TRBV6-5 and TRBJ1-1, with 7 positions matching TRBD1. The J segment lost 0 bases and the V segment lost 4 bases, leaving 2 bases of the junction unmatched. Germline V gene lookup returns CDR1 MNHEY and CDR2 SVGAGI. This CDR3 contains 14 residues.

This chain uses TRBV27 with TRBJ2-5, with TRBD1 identical over 8 bases. Germline-derived CDR1 and CDR2 are MNHEY and SMNVEV (reference sequence). The CDR3 loop spans 14 amino acids. Trimming removed 5 bases from V and 5 bases from J; junction bases left unmatched: 7. The CDR3 here is CASSLRQGLETQYF. CDR3 DNA sequence: TGTGCCAGCAGTCTCCGACAGGGGCTGGAGACCCAGTACTTC.

V is TRBV5-1 and J is TRBJ2-7, with 14 bases that match TRBD2. The germline gives CDR1 SGHRS, CDR2 YFSETQ. This CDR3 comprises 16 residues. The junction had 7 bases not matched to a gene; V was cut back by 4 bases and J by 4 bases. This CDR3 reads CASSGGTSGSSYEQYF. Written as DNA, the CDR3 is TGCGCCAGCAGCGGGGGGACTAGCGGGAGTAGTTACGAGCAGTACTTC.

DNA for the CDR3: TGTGCCAGCAGTCTCGGGAGGTTTAGCACAGATACGCAGTATTTT. Translation gives CASSLGRFSTDTQYF. The chain employs TRBV11-3 and TRBJ2-3; 7 bases agree with TRBD2. CDR3 length: 15 amino acids. Per the germline V gene, CDR1 is SGHNT and CDR2 is YENEEA. V dropped 6 bases and J dropped 0; count of bases not matched to a gene: 6.

The chain couples TRBV6-5 to TRBJ1-1; a possible D gene is TRBD1 (6 bases). This CDR3 is 13 amino acids long. Germline CDR1 reads MNHEY; CDR2 reads SVGAGI. Trimming stripped 7 bases from V and 1 base from J, with 10 bases between. The CDR3 DNA reads as TGTGCCAGCACCCGAGGGGGGAACACTGAAGCTTTCTTT. Its translation is CASTRGGNTEAFF.

About this clone itself: Other DNA sequences in the sample encode the same CDR3. The chain links TRBV5-1 to TRBJ2-1; possible D gene TRBD1, 5 bases. Germline V CDR1 and CDR2: SGHRS, YFSETQ. The CDR3 contains 15 residues. Deletions cut 0 bases from V and 1 base from J, with 8 bases between. CDR3 amino acids: CASSLGDSSYNEQFF. Written as DNA, the CDR3 is TGCGCCAGCAGCTTGGGCGACAGTTCCTACAATGAGCAGTTCTTC. The variable domain in full, with the rest retrieved from reference TRBV5-1 and TRBJ2-1, is KAGVTQTPRYLIKTRGQQVTLSCSPISGHRSVSWYQQTPGQGLQFLFEYFSETQRNKGNFPGRFSGRQFSNSRSEMNVSTLELGDSALYLCASSLGDSSYNEQFFGPGTRLTVL.

This clone appeared a single time. This chain joins TRBV6-6 and TRBJ1-1; no definite D call. The V gene lost 0 bases and the J gene lost 4 bases, with 6 bases spanning the gap. This CDR3 has 13 amino acids. Germline V gene data show CDR1 as MNHNY and CDR2 as SVGAGI (reference sequence). In DNA form, the CDR3 reads TGTGCCAGCAGTTACTCAGGGAGCACTGAAGCTTTCTTT. Protein sequence: CASSYSGSTEAFF.

The chain carries TRBV5-1 and TRBJ2-7, with D possibly being TRBD2 (6 bases). CDR1 is SGHRS and CDR2 is YFSETQ in the germline V gene. V lost 5 bases and J lost 1, with 13 bases in between. This CDR3 has 14 amino acids. The CDR3 coding sequence is TGCGCCAGCAGACAAATAGCGGATTCCTACGAGCAGTACTTC. Protein: CASRQIADSYEQYF.

Only a few counts were recorded for this clone. The genes are TRBV30 and TRBJ1-2; 11 bases are a match to TRBD1. CDR1 and CDR2 (germline): GTSNPN, SVGIG (reference sequence). The CDR3 length is 15 residues. The V and J ends lost 4 bases and 4 bases, in that order; junction bases with no gene match: 8. The CDR3 protein is CAWTLGTGGSYGYTF. In DNA form, the CDR3 reads TGTGCCTGGACCTTGGGGACAGGGGGAAGCTATGGCTACACCTTC.

The V and J genes are TRBV5-1 and TRBJ2-7; TRBD1 aligns across 8 bases. CDR3 length: 15 amino acids. Losses at the gene ends were 1 base for V and 1 base for J; bases not matched to a gene: 4. Germline CDR1 is SGHRS and CDR2 is YFSETQ. CDR3 sequence reads: CASSLTGTGSYEQYF. The CDR3 DNA follows: TGCGCCAGCAGCTTGACCGGGACAGGATCCTACGAGCAGTACTTC.

The V gene is TRBV12-5, the J gene TRBJ2-1, with 8 bases lining up with TRBD2. The CDR3 spans 14 residues. Germline CDR1 and CDR2: LGHNT and FRNRAP. V trimming: 8 bases; J trimming: 5 bases; junction bases outside the gene matches: 8. The CDR3 is CASNPAGDHNEQFF. In DNA, the CDR3 is TGTGCTAGTAACCCAGCGGGAGACCACAATGAGCAGTTCTTC.

The chain uses TRBV7-2 and TRBJ1-3, with D possibly TRBD1 on 6 matching bases. V was pared by 5 bases and J by 0 bases, with 14 bases between. The CDR3 is 16 residues long. The germline gives CDR1 SGHTA, CDR2 FQGNSA. The CDR3 loop is CASSRGGVNSGNTIYF. The CDR3 bases are TGTGCCAGCAGCCGAGGGGGGGTGAACTCTGGAAACACCATATATTTT.

The rearrangement uses TRBV9 and TRBJ1-2; 8 bases are shared with TRBD1. The length of the CDR3 is 14 residues. Germline-derived CDR1 and CDR2 are SGDLS and YYNGEE. V lost 4 bases, J lost 5 bases, and 7 bases stayed unmatched. The chain's CDR3 is CASSTRTGNYGYTF. CDR3 DNA: TGTGCCAGCAGCACAAGGACAGGGAATTATGGCTACACCTTC.

The chain employs TRBV6-6 and TRBJ2-1; tentative D call: TRBD1 (6 bases). Germline CDR1 is MNHNY and CDR2 is SVGAGI (reference sequence). The germline V and J ends were trimmed by 6 bases and 10 bases, with 13 bases remaining between them. This CDR3 comprises 12 residues. The CDR3 region is CASRNDRTEQFF. CDR3 nucleotide sequence: TGTGCCAGCAGGAACGACAGGACGGAGCAGTTCTTC.

In its sample, this clone was seen a few times. The chain is built from TRBV4-1 and TRBJ2-2; D gene ambiguous. From germline, CDR1 is MGHRA and CDR2 YSYEKL. This CDR3 has 14 residues. V lost 3 bases and J 4 bases, leaving 9 bases between the germline ends. The CDR3 bases are TGCGCCAGCAGCCAGCATCTACCCACCGGGGAGCTGTTTTTT. Residues: CASSQHLPTGELFF.